The source of this T cell receptor (beta chain) is a study of blood T cell repertoires in COVID-19. Participants, about 18 to 90 years old, spanned fewer than 30 US areas. Cohorts were assigned according to the clinical history that participants reported. The recovered donors of Cohort 3 showed two negative PCRs, clearance, or symptom resolution. Germline V lookup: CDR1 GTSNPN, CDR2 SVGIG (reference sequence). The V and J ends lost 6 bases and 3 bases, in that order; junction bases with no gene match: 5. The CDR3 runs 13 residues. Generated by immunoSEQ multiplex PCR, the TCRdb table keeps only in-frame clones and is missing some. This table holds approximately 140,000 clones, 70% to 90% found once.

This chain joins TRBV30 and TRBJ1-5; 7 bases agree with TRBD1. This TCR was recovered from a woman aged 45 to 65 who had recovered from COVID-19. The sample was PBMCs or T cells enriched from blood (not recorded which). CDR3 protein: CACRQGYNQPQHF. As DNA, the CDR3 is TGTGCCTGCCGACAGGGATACAATCAGCCCCAGCATTTT.